Shown below are 19 T cell receptor beta chains from a single sample sequenced in a study of blood T cell repertoires in COVID-19. Only in-frame clones appear in the TCRdb table, and some are missing; sequencing was by immunoSEQ multiplex PCR. This sample has 150,000 to 200,000 clones; roughly four fifths occur once, and the top ten carry 11%. Sequencing input: PBMCs or T cells enriched from blood (not recorded which). The receptors were sampled from a man aged 45-60 years who had recovered from COVID-19.

This chain links TRBV5-1 with TRBJ2-2; D remains unclear. This CDR3 comprises 14 residues. The V gene's germline CDR1 is SGHRS and CDR2 YFSETQ. V was clipped by 2 bases and J by 5 bases, with 10 bases between them. CDR3 coding DNA: TGCGCCAGCAGCTTTGGCGGCATAACCGGGGAGCTGTTTTTT. Amino acid sequence: CASSFGGITGELFF.

The chain couples TRBV24-1 to TRBJ2-3, with TRBD2 matching 9 bases. Unmatched junction bases numbered 3, after V lost 4 bases and J lost 2 bases. Germline V CDR1 and CDR2: KGHDR, SFDVKD. This CDR3 region has 15 residues. The CDR3 is CATSETSGLTDTQYF. CDR3 DNA sequence: TGTGCCACCAGTGAGACTAGCGGACTCACAGATACGCAGTATTTT.

This sequence joins TRBV11-3 and TRBJ2-1; TRBD2 agrees at 7 bases. Germline lookup yields CDR1 SGHNT and CDR2 YENEEA. This CDR3 contains 16 residues. V trimming: 5 bases; J trimming: 0 bases; junction bases outside the gene matches: 7. CDR3 DNA: TGTGCCAGCAGCCTGGGAGGGGTGTCCTCCTACAATGAGCAGTTCTTC. As protein: CASSLGGVSSYNEQFF.

The CDR3 DNA sequence: TGTGCCAGCAGCCAAGAGAAGGGGACAGGGGGTCTCGTGTGGTTCTTC. Residues: CASSQEKGTGGLVWFF. The chain joins TRBV3-1 (or the pseudogene TRBV3-2) to TRBJ2-1; TRBD1 aligns across 11 bases. This CDR3 has 16 residues. V lost 0 bases and J lost 15; bases outside the gene matches: 13. Germline values: CDR1 LGHDT, CDR2 YNNKEL (reference sequence).

The chain couples TRBV25-1 to TRBJ1-4, with a possible D match to TRBD1 (6 bases). This CDR3 is 15 amino acids long. The germline V gene encodes CDR1 MGHDK and CDR2 SYGVNS. The ends were cut back, 5 bases at V and 1 base at J, with 11 bases in the middle. In DNA form, the CDR3 reads TGTGCCAGCAGTAGCCCGACAGGAACTAATGAAAAACTGTTTTTT. As protein: CASSSPTGTNEKLFF.

This chain connects TRBV9 to TRBJ2-1, with 11 bases that match TRBD2. The CDR3 covers 14 residues. CDR1 and CDR2 (germline): SGDLS, YYNGEE. J lost 9 bases, V lost 0 bases, and 2 bases had no gene match. The CDR3 protein is CASSVVTSGGEQFF. The CDR3 DNA sequence: TGTGCCAGCAGCGTAGTTACTAGCGGGGGTGAGCAGTTCTTC.

The CDR3 loop is CAWSGGSYEQYF. For the CDR3, the DNA is TGTGCCTGGAGTGGCGGTTCCTACGAGCAGTACTTC. This sequence joins TRBV30 and TRBJ2-7, with no clear D. This CDR3 spans 12 amino acids. In germline, CDR1 is GTSNPN, CDR2 SVGIG (reference sequence). V lost 1 base and J lost 1, with 5 bases in between.

This clone was counted ten times or more. CDR3 protein: CASSSDGLVGYEQYF. In DNA, the CDR3 is TGCGCCAGCAGCTCGGATGGACTAGTCGGCTACGAGCAGTACTTC. J is TRBJ2-7 and V is TRBV5-1; 7 nucleotides match TRBD2. Germline CDR1 SGHRS, CDR2 YFSETQ. With 3 bases clipped from V and 3 bases from J, the junction kept 9 bases outside the gene matches. The CDR3 consists of 15 residues. The whole variable domain, remainder taken from reference TRBV5-1 and TRBJ2-7, is KAGVTQTPRYLIKTRGQQVTLSCSPISGHRSVSWYQQTPGQGLQFLFEYFSETQRNKGNFPGRFSGRQFSNSRSEMNVSTLELGDSALYLCASSSDGLVGYEQYFGPGTRLTVT.

The J gene is TRBJ1-2, the V gene TRBV10-1; weak D call: TRBD1 (6 bases). Trimming left V 5 bases short and J 0 bases short, with 16 bases between. Germline assignment: CDR1 WNHNN and CDR2 SYGVQD (reference sequence). The CDR3 runs to 16 residues. The CDR3 coding sequence is TGCGCCAGCAGTTCGATCTACAGGGAAGCTAACTATGGCTACACCTTC. Residues: CASSSIYREANYGYTF.

The rearrangement uses TRBV7-9 and TRBJ2-2; 7 nucleotides match TRBD1. Germline assignment: CDR1 SEHNR and CDR2 FQNEAQ (reference sequence). J lost 7 bases, V lost 3 bases, and 8 bases had no gene match. The CDR3 contains 15 residues. The CDR3 nucleotides are TGTGCCAGCAGCTTTTCGGAAAGGGGGCTCGGGGAGCTGTTTTTT. This gives the protein CASSFSERGLGELFF.

The chain combines TRBV2 with TRBJ2-3; TRBD2 is a possible D gene (5 bases). CDR3 length equals 13 residues. V lost 7 bases to trimming and J lost 6 bases, with 14 bases between them. Germline V gene sequence: CDR1 SNHLY, CDR2 FYNNEI. The DNA for the CDR3 is TGTGCCAGCAACTTTCTAGCCGCGGATACGCAGTATTTT. It specifies CASNFLAADTQYF.

The chain combines TRBV20-1 with TRBJ1-1; no clear D. V was shortened by 8 bases and J by 7 bases, with 8 bases between the two germline ends. Germline lookup yields CDR1 DFQATT and CDR2 SNEGSKA (reference sequence). The CDR3 runs to 9 residues. This chain's CDR3 is CSRDGEAFF. The CDR3 DNA follows: TGCAGTCGGGATGGTGAAGCTTTCTTT.

The genes are TRBV9 and TRBJ2-1; 7 bases are a match to TRBD1. Germline CDR1 is SGDLS and CDR2 is YYNGEE. The CDR3 loop spans 15 amino acids. With V trimmed by 4 bases and J by 0 bases, 4 bases remained unmatched. For the CDR3, the DNA is TGTGCCAGCAGCCAGGGGGTCGGCTCCTACAATGAGCAGTTCTTC. Translated: CASSQGVGSYNEQFF.

The chain carries TRBV15 and TRBJ2-1; D not certain. V lost 5 bases, J lost 8 bases, and 16 bases lay in between. The CDR3 has 14 residues. Germline V CDR1 and CDR2: LNHNV, YYDKDF (reference sequence). The CDR3 is CATSESTSLYEQFF. Written as DNA, the CDR3 is TGTGCCACCAGCGAAAGTACATCCCTCTATGAGCAGTTCTTC.

The J gene is TRBJ2-3, the V gene TRBV7-3, with D possibly being TRBD1 (7 bases). The CDR3 extends over 15 amino acids. V dropped 5 bases and J dropped 1 base, with 13 bases sitting between them. Germline V gene data show CDR1 as SGHTA and CDR2 as FQGTGA. DNA for the CDR3: TGTGCCAGCAGCACTCAGGGGGGCGGCACAGATACGCAGTATTTT. Protein: CASSTQGGGTDTQYF.

The gene calls are TRBV7-9 and TRBJ1-1; D is possibly TRBD1 (6 bases). This CDR3 has 17 amino acids. The germline gives CDR1 SEHNR, CDR2 FQNEAQ (reference sequence). The V end lost 1 base, the J end lost 3 bases, and 18 bases lay between the germline ends. The CDR3 DNA reads as TGTGCCAGCAGCTTAGACAGGGCTTCCCCCGACTACACTGAAGCTTTCTTT. Protein product: CASSLDRASPDYTEAFF.

The V gene is TRBV24-1, the J gene TRBJ2-2, with 11 bases aligning to TRBD1. J gave up 4 bases and V 4 bases, and 4 bases lay outside the gene matches. CDR1 KGHDR and CDR2 SFDVKD come from the germline V gene. This CDR3 comprises 16 residues. The CDR3 here is CATSDPGTGGTGELFF. CDR3 DNA sequence: TGTGCCACCAGTGACCCCGGGACAGGGGGCACCGGGGAGCTGTTTTTT.

CDR3 amino acids: CASTQVGRGTYNEQFF. In nucleotides, the CDR3 is TGTGCCAGCACCCAAGTAGGGCGGGGTACCTACAATGAGCAGTTCTTC. The chain is built from TRBV7-9 and TRBJ2-1; D is perhaps TRBD2 (6 bases). V lost 7 bases and J lost 2, with 18 bases in between. The CDR3 has 16 amino acids. Germline V gene data show CDR1 as SEHNR and CDR2 as FQNEAQ (reference sequence).

On this clone: This same CDR3 is encoded by further DNA sequences in the sample. The V gene is TRBV7-2, the J gene TRBJ1-3; perhaps TRBD1 as D (5 bases). CDR3 length equals 13 residues. From germline, CDR1 is SGHTA and CDR2 FQGNSA. The germline V and J ends were trimmed by 4 bases and 4 bases, with 8 bases remaining between them. As DNA, the CDR3 is TGTGCCAGCAGCTCAGGGTTGGGAAACACCATATATTTT. This sequence encodes CASSSGLGNTIYF.